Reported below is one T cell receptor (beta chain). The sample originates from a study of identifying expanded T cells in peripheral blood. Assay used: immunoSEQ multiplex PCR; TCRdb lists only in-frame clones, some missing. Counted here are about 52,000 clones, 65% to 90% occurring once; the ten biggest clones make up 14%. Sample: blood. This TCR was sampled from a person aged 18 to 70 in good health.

DNA for the CDR3: TGCGCCAGCAGCGCCGTAGGGCAGGGGGCCGCAGATACGCAGTATTTT. Its protein product is CASSAVGQGAADTQYF. The J gene is TRBJ2-3, the V gene TRBV5-1; 8 bases fit TRBD1. The CDR3 length is 16 residues. J lost 4 bases, V lost 4 bases, and 11 bases had no gene match. Germline values: CDR1 SGHRS, CDR2 YFSETQ. The full variable domain, completed using reference TRBV5-1 and TRBJ2-3, is KAGVTQTPRYLIKTRGQQVTLSCSPISGHRSVSWYQQTPGQGLQFLFEYFSETQRNKGNFPGRFSGRQFSNSRSEMNVSTLELGDSALYLCASSAVGQGAADTQYFGPGTRLTVL.